This TCR beta chain came from a study of T cell responses to AZD1222 COVID-19 vaccine. Study information: Analyses pooled second doses at about 4 or about 12 weeks. General study results and limits: With dominance at 160-218 and 743-854, vaccine-associated CD4 TCRs spanned spike. With two AZD1222 doses given, Spike-specific TCR breadth and depth both rose. None of the repertoires were sampled until the peak T cell response had passed.

As regards this clone: Its antigen remains unidentified.

V was cut by 7 bases and J by 1 base, with 10 bases left in between. The CDR3 runs 13 residues. Measured with immunoSEQ multiplex PCR; TCRdb has only the in-frame clones, and not every one. The data contain about 83,000 clones, around 86% of them seen just once; the ten biggest clones take up roughly 9.4%. This sequence was found in an adult in good health. Here the sequenced sample was peripheral blood, taken on day 0 of AZD1222 vaccination. This chain links TRBV12-3 or TRBV12-4 with TRBJ1-1; tentative D call: TRBD1 (6 bases). The CDR3 here is CASTWDTNTEAFF. CDR3 nucleotides: TGTGCCAGCACCTGGGACACGAACACTGAAGCTTTCTTT.